This entry concerns a single T cell receptor beta chain. Its antigen remains unidentified. Primers included in the PCR were 60 Vbeta and 13 Jbeta primers. Profiled with immunoSEQ multiplex PCR; TCRdb holds only in-frame clones, not every one. The table lists around 150,000 clones, 65% to 80% of them singletons. Trimming took off 2 bases at V and 5 bases at J, with 18 bases between the two ends. Per germline, CDR1 MGHRA and CDR2 YSYEKL. This CDR3 is built from 16 residues. This record belongs to a study of cytomegalovirus exposure and HLA in healthy donors. Notes on the study in general: Later work showed greater clonal expansion in HLA-associated TCR beta chains than in equally common others. The study labeled around 160 TCR beta chains cytomegalovirus-associated. Usually a TCR sequence was rare, but some public TCRs were found in many donors.

This rearrangement joins TRBV4-1 to TRBJ1-2, with no clear D. Sequenced sample: PBMCs. The receptor was isolated from a man in his forties or fifties in good health and CMV-seronegative. The CDR3 here is CASSQPHRGLRYGYTF. The CDR3 bases are TGCGCCAGCAGCCAACCGCACAGAGGGCTCCGTTATGGCTACACCTTC.